The 27 T cell receptor beta chains below come from one sample, sequenced in a study of response to subunit inactivated influenza vaccine. TCRdb redid the calling of the RT-PCR reads with MiXCR, one entry per CDR3 protein. Among around 850,000 distinct CDR3 sequences, 15% to 20% were seen once, and the ten largest hold approximately 11%. This specimen consisted of PBMCs from blood, obtained about 5 days after vaccination. The receptors shown here come from a man aged 50-60 years who received an inactivated influenza vaccine.

CDR3 sequence reads: CASSYLSPTGTNKIYF. The DNA for the CDR3 is TGTGCCAGCAGCTACCTGTCCCCGACCGGGACAAATAAGATTTACTTC. The V and J genes are TRBV7-9 and TRBJ2-5; D may be TRBD1 (6 bases). Germline V gene data show CDR1 as SEHNR and CDR2 as FQNEAQ (reference sequence). The CDR3 consists of 16 residues. V lost 4 bases, J lost 14 bases, and 29 bases lay in between.

This clonotype was seen more than once but under ten times. The chain links TRBV12-3 or TRBV12-4 to TRBJ1-2; D not certain. V lost 6 bases and J lost 8, with 16 bases in between. The CDR3 extends over 13 amino acids. CDR3 bases: TGTGCCAGCAGCACTGGACCCGTCCGGGGCTACACCTTC. This gives the protein CASSTGPVRGYTF.

This clonotype was counted once. V and J are TRBV7-2 and TRBJ2-3; the match to TRBD1 covers 8 bases. The CDR3 consists of 16 residues. Germline V gives CDR1 SGHTA, CDR2 FQGNSA. V was pared by 3 bases and J by 3 bases, with 8 bases of the junction left unmatched. CDR3 sequence: CASSFSPTGATDTQYF. As DNA, the CDR3 is TGTGCCAGCAGCTTCAGCCCGACAGGGGCGACAGATACGCAGTATTTT. Full variable domain (missing parts from reference TRBV7-2 and TRBJ2-3): GAGVSQSPSNKVTEKGKDVELRCDPISGHTALYWYRQSLGQGLEFLIYFQGNSAPDKSGLPSDRFSAERTGGSVSTLTIQRTQQEDSAVYLCASSFSPTGATDTQYFGPGTRLTVL.

This clonotype was seen only a few times. This sequence joins TRBV20-1 and TRBJ1-1; perhaps TRBD1 as D (5 bases). The length of the CDR3 is 12 residues. Trimming stripped 5 bases from V and 13 bases from J, with 20 bases between. Per the germline V gene, CDR1 is DFQATT and CDR2 is SNEGSKA (reference sequence). CDR3 amino acids: CSAGPGLTVGFF. CDR3 in DNA: TGCAGTGCTGGACCGGGACTGACGGTGGGTTTCTTT.

This clonotype was recorded at least ten times. V is TRBV20-1 and J is TRBJ2-7, with TRBD2 matching 11 bases. The CDR3 contains 15 residues. V gave up 3 bases and J gave up 4 bases; unmatched junction bases: 8. CDR1 DFQATT and CDR2 SNEGSKA come from the germline V gene (reference sequence). CDR3 DNA sequence: TGCAGTGCTAGGACTAGCGGGACTTTGGCTTACGAGCAGTACTTC. Translation: CSARTSGTLAYEQYF.

The chain has TRBV7-9 and TRBJ2-7; TRBD1 matches 7 bases. The V gene end was trimmed by 5 bases and the J gene end by 7 bases; junction bases not matched to a gene: 14. The CDR3 has 15 amino acids. In germline, CDR1 is SEHNR, CDR2 FQNEAQ (reference sequence). The DNA of the CDR3 is TGTGCCAGCAGCCCCAGCTGGACAGGAGAGGGAGAGCAGTACTTC. Amino acids: CASSPSWTGEGEQYF.

The CDR3 here is CSVEDGLAGGPKQYF. The CDR3 DNA reads TGCAGCGTTGAAGATGGACTAGCGGGAGGGCCAAAGCAGTACTTC. J is TRBJ2-7 and V is TRBV29-1, with TRBD2 identical over 15 bases. The ends lost 0 bases at V and 8 bases at J; junction bases unmatched: 5. Per germline, CDR1 SQVTM and CDR2 ANQGSEA. There are 15 residues in the CDR3.

The chain carries TRBV20-1 and TRBJ2-5; D is perhaps TRBD2 (5 bases). V lost 5 bases, J lost 5 bases, and 12 bases lay in between. The CDR3 has 12 residues. Germline V gene data show CDR1 as DFQATT and CDR2 as SNEGSKA (reference sequence). CDR3 residues: CSAVRPGETQYF. CDR3 DNA: TGCAGTGCTGTACGTCCGGGGGAGACCCAGTACTTC.

The table lists this clonotype with a count of one. At one of its ends the junction is not consistent with the germline gene, which may arise from a read error. V gene TRBV6-5 combines with J gene TRBJ1-4; D is unclear. The CDR3 covers 14 residues. CDR1 and CDR2 (germline): MNHEY, SVGAGI. The CDR3 protein is CVSSYSVLGEKLFF. For the CDR3, the DNA is TGTGTCAGCAGTTACTCTGTTTTAGGAGAAAAACTGTTTTTT.

A few counts support this clonotype. The V call is TRBV29-1, the J call TRBJ1-2, with a tentative D call TRBD1 (6 bases). This CDR3 is built from 13 residues. Germline assignment: CDR1 SQVTM and CDR2 ANQGSEA. Trimming took off 7 bases at V and 12 bases at J, with 24 bases between the two ends. The CDR3 bases are TGCAGCGCAATTTCGGGGGGGCTCCACGTACACACCTTC. Its protein is CSAISGGLHVHTF.

This clonotype showed up just a few times. The gene calls are TRBV7-9 and TRBJ2-2, with D possibly being TRBD2 (7 bases). The CDR3 has 17 residues. V was pared by 5 bases and J by 7 bases, with 23 bases between. In germline, CDR1 is SEHNR, CDR2 FQNEAQ (reference sequence). This CDR3 reads CASSPIAGRGNGGELFF. The DNA for the CDR3 is TGTGCCAGCAGCCCTATCGCTGGGAGGGGGAATGGCGGGGAGCTGTTTTTT.

This clonotype was seen only a few times. Sequence at one end of the junction differs from germline and may be a read error. This chain joins TRBV7-7 and TRBJ2-5; D perhaps matches TRBD2 (5 bases). The CDR3 consists of 14 residues. Per the germline V gene, CDR1 is SSHAT and CDR2 is FNYEAQ (reference sequence). The CDR3 sequence is CASSLSGVQETQYF. For the CDR3, the DNA is TGTGCTAGCAGCTTATCCGGGGTCCAAGAGACCCAGTACTTC.

This clonotype has more than one count but fewer than ten. The CDR3 DNA reads as TGTGCCAGCAATATGGACTTCGGCGGCACTGAAGCTTTCTTT. This encodes CASNMDFGGTEAFF. The chain combines TRBV6-1 with TRBJ1-1; no clear D gene. CDR3 length: 14 amino acids. The V gene lost 7 bases and the J gene lost 4 bases, with 16 bases spanning the gap. Germline V gene data show CDR1 as MNHNS and CDR2 as SASEGT.

This clonotype has only a few counts. This chain links TRBV20-1 with TRBJ2-3; TRBD2 matches at 8 bases. V lost 0 bases to trimming and J lost 3 bases; unmatched junction nucleotides: 8. Germline V CDR1 and CDR2: DFQATT, SNEGSKA (reference sequence). This CDR3 contains 16 residues. CDR3: CSARDPLGRVTDTQYF. Here the CDR3 DNA reads TGCAGTGCTAGAGACCCCCTCGGGAGGGTTACAGATACGCAGTATTTT.

This chain uses TRBV7-2 with TRBJ2-3, with D possibly being TRBD1 or TRBD2 (6 bases each). Per the germline V gene, CDR1 is SGHTA and CDR2 is FQGNSA. V shed 0 bases and J shed 4 bases, with 17 bases lying between them. The CDR3 loop spans 17 amino acids. The CDR3: CASSLAPVGGGADTQYF. CDR3 DNA: TGTGCCAGCAGCTTAGCGCCTGTCGGGGGCGGGGCAGATACGCAGTATTTT.

This clonotype was seen a handful of times. The chain is built from TRBV3-1 and TRBJ1-4, with 9 bases that match TRBD1. This CDR3 has 15 residues. V was clipped by 3 bases and J by 7 bases; unmatched bases: 6. Germline values: CDR1 LGHDT, CDR2 YNNKEL (reference sequence). The CDR3 protein is CASSQAGTGSEKLFF. DNA of the CDR3: TGTGCCAGCAGCCAGGCCGGGACAGGGAGTGAAAAACTGTTTTTT.

This clonotype came up a few times. This chain joins TRBV7-9 and TRBJ2-5; D possibly corresponds to TRBD2 (6 bases). Germline V lookup: CDR1 SEHNR, CDR2 FQNEAQ (reference sequence). CDR3 length equals 16 residues. Trimming took 1 base from V and 3 from J, leaving 15 bases between them. The CDR3, as DNA: TGTGCCAGCAGCTTAGACGGGGGAAGCGCCAAAGAGACCCAGTACTTC. It yields the protein CASSLDGGSAKETQYF.

The rearrangement joins TRBV7-8 to TRBJ2-1, with D possibly being TRBD1 (6 bases). CDR1 and CDR2 (germline): SGHVS, FQNEAQ. The CDR3 is made up of 14 amino acids. V lost 5 bases, J lost 4 bases, and 12 bases lay in between. The CDR3 coding sequence is TGTGCCAGCAGCGACCGGGACATTTACAATGAGCAGTTCTTC. It yields the protein CASSDRDIYNEQFF.

This clonotype was seen repeatedly, ten times or more. V gene TRBV29-1 combines with J gene TRBJ2-2; D uncertain. CDR1 and CDR2 (germline): SQVTM, ANQGSEA. Trimming removed 0 bases at V and 5 bases at J, with 4 bases between. The CDR3 runs to 12 residues. CDR3 coding DNA: TGCAGCGTTGAAGAGGCGACCGGGGAGCTGTTTTTT. Translated, it gives CSVEEATGELFF.

This clonotype has only a few counts. The rearrangement uses TRBV3-1 and TRBJ2-3; a possible D gene is TRBD2 (6 bases). The CDR3 sequence is 15 residues long. V lost 1 base and J lost 8, with 16 bases in between. The germline V gene encodes CDR1 LGHDT and CDR2 YNNKEL (reference sequence). The CDR3 here is CASSQGTQGGATQYF. CDR3 nucleotides: TGTGCCAGCAGCCAAGGCACCCAGGGAGGAGCTACGCAGTATTTT.

This clonotype was observed a few times. V is TRBV19 and J is TRBJ1-2; a possible D gene is TRBD1 (6 bases). The V gene lost 3 bases and the J gene lost 1 base, with 15 bases spanning the gap. Germline CDR1 is LNHDA and CDR2 is SQIVND (reference sequence). This CDR3 comprises 16 residues. The CDR3 DNA sequence: TGTGCCAGTAGTATTTCGGCAGGGGAAGTTAACTATGGCTACACCTTC. Protein sequence: CASSISAGEVNYGYTF.

In its sample, this clonotype was seen a few times. This chain connects TRBV27 to TRBJ2-1; D uncertain. The length of the CDR3 is 14 residues. The germline gives CDR1 MNHEY, CDR2 SMNVEV (reference sequence). V gave up 6 bases and J gave up 0 bases, with 9 bases separating them. The CDR3 is CASRAGVSYNEQFF. Here the CDR3 DNA reads TGTGCCAGCAGGGCTGGGGTCTCCTACAATGAGCAGTTCTTC.

This chain joins TRBV11-1 and TRBJ2-2, with TRBD1 as a possible D gene (6 bases). The CDR3 loop spans 16 amino acids. Trimming took 5 bases from V and 0 from J, leaving 13 bases between them. Germline V gene lookup returns CDR1 SGHAT and CDR2 FQDESV (reference sequence). CDR3 DNA sequence: TGTGCCAGCAGCCCCCTCAGGGGCGCGAACACCGGGGAGCTGTTTTTT. It specifies CASSPLRGANTGELFF.

This clonotype was counted between two and nine times. The V call is TRBV15, the J call TRBJ2-7; D remains unclear. This CDR3 has 15 amino acids. The V gene's germline CDR1 is LNHNV and CDR2 YYDKDF (reference sequence). V lost 1 base and J 6 bases, leaving 16 bases between the germline ends. Here the CDR3 reads CATSRVRAILGEQYF. CDR3 DNA: TGTGCCACCAGCAGAGTTAGGGCAATCTTGGGCGAGCAGTACTTC.

The chain uses TRBV7-3 and TRBJ2-3; D possibly uses TRBD1 or TRBD2 (6 bases each). Trimming left V 3 bases short and J 3 bases short, with 22 bases between. The germline V gene has CDR1 SGHTA and CDR2 FQGTGA. The CDR3 has 18 amino acids. Here the CDR3 DNA reads TGTGCCAGCAGCTTTGGTACCGGGACCCGGGGGCGGACAGATACGCAGTATTTT. This codes for CASSFGTGTRGRTDTQYF.

This clonotype was recorded at least ten times. The V gene is TRBV12-3 or TRBV12-4, the J gene TRBJ1-1; 10 bases line up with TRBD1. J gave up 6 bases and V 9 bases, and 13 bases lay outside the gene matches. CDR3 length equals 15 residues. CDR3 coding DNA: TGTGCCAGTTTGGAGACAGGGGGCGCGATCCCTGAAGCTTTCTTT. This codes for CASLETGGAIPEAFF.

The genes are TRBV5-1 and TRBJ2-3; D gene unclear. V was pared by 0 bases and J by 2 bases, with 10 bases between. Germline CDR1 is SGHRS and CDR2 is YFSETQ. This CDR3 region has 15 residues. The CDR3 DNA is TGCGCCAGCAGCTTGGGCCAGACCTTCACAGATACGCAGTATTTT. Translation gives CASSLGQTFTDTQYF.